The clone carrying this T cell receptor beta chain was counted ten times or more. Antigen specificity is unknown. CDR3 length: 20 amino acids. J gave up 1 base and V 0 bases, and 18 bases lay outside the gene matches. CDR1 and CDR2 from the germline V gene are DFQATT and SNEGSKA (reference sequence). This specimen comes from a study of neurological immune-mediated disorders. Overall study: The disease course was relapsing-remitting in roughly 31 and secondary progressive in about 9% of the roughly 35 multiple sclerosis patients.

General study findings and limits: None of the features examined (clinical or MRI) was associated with the multiple sclerosis repertoire cluster.

5'RACE with 10-nucleotide random UMIs produced the cDNA. In every sequencing run, more than 170 million TCR-beta sequences were generated from 15-18 subjects. TCRdb re-derived calls from the 5' RACE reads in MiXCR, one entry per CDR3 protein. Among about 41,000 distinct CDR3 sequences listed, about 2.5% were seen once. The TCR sequence derives from a young man with multiple sclerosis. Specimen: PBMCs. The chain carries TRBV20-1 and TRBJ2-5, with 9 bases that match TRBD2. The CDR3, as DNA: TGCAGTGCTAGAGACCCGCTTCACTCGTCTAGCGGGGCCACCCAAGAGACCCAGTACTTC. Protein product: CSARDPLHSSSGATQETQYF.